Listed here is a single T cell receptor (beta chain). Antigen unknown. Every TCR library used approximately 3,200 ng of total RNA. TCRdb reprocessed the 5' RACE reads, with one entry per CDR3 protein and no DNA. The table for this sample gives fewer than 450,000 distinct CDR3 sequences. These data belong to a study of monozygotic twins with inflammatory bowel disease. Study-wide results and limits: Especially with disease activity, IBD patients shared fewer clonotypes with others than healthy twins did. Using the inverse Simpson index, IBD patients had lower TCRbeta diversity than healthy co-twins.

Germline V gene lookup returns CDR1 LGHNA and CDR2 YNFKEQ. The CDR3 loop spans 18 amino acids. The sequence derives from a human donor with ulcerative colitis or Crohn's disease, or a healthy co-twin of an affected twin (not recorded which). The chain couples TRBV4-2 to TRBJ2-3; there is no DNA to check the TCRdb D call of TRBD2. The material sequenced was blood. The CDR3 reads CASSQVGLAGGRTDTQYF.